The 19 T cell receptor beta chains below come from one sample, sequenced in a study of shared clonotypes between healthy human individuals. TCRdb keeps only in-frame clones here, not all; method: immunoSEQ multiplex PCR. Of about 1,800,000 clones listed, just under 95% are singletons. Terminally differentiated effector memory CD45RA+ cells were left out of the naive CD8 fraction, which was CD45RO-negative and positively selected for CCR7. Sample: naive CD8+ T cells sorted from blood. The receptors stem from a man aged 18 to 30 in good health.

The chain is built from TRBV9 and TRBJ2-1, with D tentatively TRBD1 or TRBD2 (5 bases each). Per germline, CDR1 SGDLS and CDR2 YYNGEE. The CDR3 consists of 15 residues. V was shortened by 3 bases and J by 3 bases, with 13 bases between the two germline ends. CDR3 in amino acids: CASSADPGGYNEQFF. DNA for the CDR3: TGTGCCAGCAGCGCAGACCCTGGGGGCTACAATGAGCAGTTCTTC.

V usage is TRBV5-4 and J usage is TRBJ2-7; TRBD1 matches 8 bases. This CDR3 is 14 amino acids long. V trimming: 1 base; J trimming: 3 bases; junction bases outside the gene matches: 3. From germline, CDR1 is SGHNT and CDR2 YYREEE (reference sequence). The CDR3 loop is CASSLMGQDYEQYF. CDR3 DNA sequence: TGTGCCAGCAGCTTGATGGGACAGGACTACGAGCAGTACTTC.

The chain employs TRBV6-1 and TRBJ2-1, with D hard to call. Germline CDR1 reads MNHNS; CDR2 reads SASEGT. Trimming removed 3 bases at V and 8 bases at J, with 17 bases between. This CDR3 is 15 amino acids long. CDR3 DNA: TGTGCCAGCAGTGATGAGGTTTGGTTACATTATGAGCAGTTCTTC. Translated: CASSDEVWLHYEQFF.

The rearrangement links TRBV19 to TRBJ2-5, with D maybe TRBD1 (6 bases). The V gene's germline CDR1 is LNHDA and CDR2 SQIVND (reference sequence). Deletions cut 4 bases from V and 3 bases from J, with 24 bases between. The CDR3 covers 18 residues. CDR3 coding DNA: TGTGCCAGTAGTACCGGTGCAACAGGGTGGGGTAAGAAAGAGACCCAGTACTTC. Its translation is CASSTGATGWGKKETQYF.

The rearrangement joins TRBV6-5 to TRBJ2-1, with D perhaps given as TRBD1 or TRBD2 (6 bases each). Trimming pared 4 bases from V and 5 bases from J, leaving 12 bases between. The CDR3 spans 14 residues. CDR1 MNHEY and CDR2 SVGAGI come from the germline V gene. The CDR3 here is CASSWPGGNNEQFF. CDR3 coding DNA: TGTGCCAGCAGTTGGCCCGGGGGCAACAATGAGCAGTTCTTC.

The chain is built from TRBV13 and TRBJ2-3; D possibly corresponds to TRBD2 (5 bases). The germline gives CDR1 PRHDT, CDR2 FYEKMQ (reference sequence). V was cut by 6 bases and J by 4 bases, with 8 bases left in between. The length of the CDR3 is 12 residues. The CDR3 loop is CASSQDSDTQYF. In nucleotides, the CDR3 is TGTGCCAGCAGTCAGGACTCAGATACGCAGTATTTT.

This chain connects TRBV19 to TRBJ1-6; a weak D match, TRBD1 (5 bases). The ends were cut back, 0 bases at V and 7 bases at J, with 7 bases in the middle. This CDR3 has 14 residues. Per germline, CDR1 LNHDA and CDR2 SQIVND (reference sequence). Written as DNA, the CDR3 is TGTGCCAGTAGTATAGATGACAGCAATTCACCCCTCCACTTT. It encodes CASSIDDSNSPLHF.

V is TRBV9 and J is TRBJ2-5, with D possibly being TRBD2 (6 bases). CDR1 SGDLS and CDR2 YYNGEE come from the germline V gene. With 2 bases removed from V and 5 bases from J, the gap between germline ends came to 16 bases. This CDR3 is 15 amino acids long. Here the CDR3 reads CASSVGSLGLETQYF. DNA of the CDR3: TGTGCCAGCAGCGTCGGGAGTCTTGGGTTGGAGACCCAGTACTTC.

The chain carries TRBV7-2 and TRBJ2-5, with TRBD2 matching over 12 bases. The J segment lost 14 bases and the V segment lost 3 bases, leaving 7 bases of the junction unmatched. This CDR3 spans 13 amino acids. CDR1 is SGHTA, CDR2 FQGNSA, per germline. CDR3 sequence (DNA): TGTGCCAGCAGCTTGACTAGCGGGAGTGCCGATTACTTC. Protein: CASSLTSGSADYF.

The chain joins TRBV10-1 to TRBJ2-2; 7 nucleotides agree with TRBD2. J lost 1 base, V lost 7 bases, and 3 bases had no gene match. Germline V gene sequence: CDR1 WNHNN, CDR2 SYGVQD (reference sequence). The CDR3 has 14 residues. The CDR3 sequence: CASIKRENTGELFF. The CDR3 region has the DNA TGCGCCAGCATTAAGCGGGAGAACACCGGGGAGCTGTTTTTT.

This clone occurred once. The chain joins TRBV7-9 to TRBJ1-2, with 8 bases lining up with TRBD1. The ends lost 5 bases at V and 4 bases at J; junction bases unmatched: 9. Germline V gene sequence: CDR1 SEHNR, CDR2 FQNEAQ (reference sequence). This CDR3 has 15 amino acids. The CDR3 DNA reads as TGTGCCAGCAGCCCCTGGACAGGGCCTAGCTATGGCTACACCTTC. It specifies CASSPWTGPSYGYTF.

V is TRBV6-4 and J is TRBJ2-3; D perhaps matches TRBD2 (6 bases). Trimming stripped 3 bases from V and 2 bases from J, with 12 bases between. This CDR3 comprises 15 residues. Germline CDR1 and CDR2: MRHNA and SNTAGT. The CDR3 nucleotides read TGTGCCAGCAGTGAGAGGACTACACTCACAGATACGCAGTATTTT. It specifies CASSERTTLTDTQYF.

The chain joins TRBV5-4 to TRBJ1-1; D is possibly TRBD1 (5 bases). Germline CDR1 reads SGHNT; CDR2 reads YYREEE (reference sequence). CDR3 length: 14 amino acids. Between the trimmed V and J ends, which lost 0 bases and 3 bases, there was a span of 9 bases. The CDR3 loop is CASSLGGLYTEAFF. The CDR3 DNA is TGTGCCAGCAGCTTGGGGGGCCTTTACACTGAAGCTTTCTTT.

The CDR3 nucleotides are TGCAGCGTTGAAGAAAGAGGGTACGAATCCTACGAGCAGTACTTC. It is translated as CSVEERGYESYEQYF. V gene TRBV29-1 combines with J gene TRBJ2-7; possibly TRBD2 for D (5 bases). This CDR3 is 15 amino acids long. V was cut by 0 bases and J by 1 base, with 13 bases left in between. Germline loops: CDR1 SQVTM, CDR2 ANQGSEA.

The chain combines TRBV6-1 with TRBJ2-1; possibly TRBD1 for D (5 bases). This CDR3 contains 13 residues. CDR1 is MNHNS, CDR2 SASEGT, per germline. Trimming shortened V by 10 bases and J by 5 bases, and 15 bases separated the two germline ends. Written as DNA, the CDR3 is TGTGCCACCCGCCGGGTAGGGGACAATGAGCAGTTCTTC. As protein: CATRRVGDNEQFF.

This clone was observed a few times. This chain links TRBV18 with TRBJ1-2; TRBD1 agrees at 10 bases. The CDR3 sequence is 15 residues long. Trimming at V came to 3 bases and at J to 3 bases, leaving 4 bases not matched to a gene. Germline V gives CDR1 KGHSH, CDR2 LQKENI. This CDR3 reads CASSPSTGGDYGYTF. The DNA of the CDR3 is TGTGCCAGCTCACCGTCGACAGGGGGCGACTATGGCTACACCTTC.

The chain recombines TRBV6-1 with TRBJ1-6; possibly TRBD1 for D (6 bases). Germline CDR1 reads MNHNS; CDR2 reads SASEGT. The CDR3 extends over 17 amino acids. V lost 3 bases, J lost 0 bases, and 12 bases lay in between. DNA for the CDR3: TGTGCCAGCAGTGAGGACAGTGGGAGCTCCTATAATTCACCCCTCCACTTT. This encodes CASSEDSGSSYNSPLHF.

The chain is built from TRBV7-9 and TRBJ2-7, with D perhaps TRBD1 (6 bases). CDR1 is SEHNR, CDR2 FQNEAQ, per germline (reference sequence). The CDR3 runs 15 residues. V was cut by 7 bases and J by 0 bases, with 16 bases left in between. The CDR3 reads CASNSRTDGSYEQYF. CDR3 sequence (DNA): TGTGCCAGCAACTCACGGACAGATGGCTCCTACGAGCAGTACTTC.

This chain links TRBV5-6 with TRBJ1-1; no clear D gene. The V end lost 2 bases, the J end lost 0 bases, and 14 bases lay between the germline ends. CDR1 and CDR2 (germline): SGHDT, YYEEEE. The CDR3 contains 16 residues. CDR3 bases: TGTGCCAGCAGCTTATCCGGGCCCGTTATGAACACTGAAGCTTTCTTT. Protein: CASSLSGPVMNTEAFF.